This TCR beta chain was captured by sequencing in a study of blood T cell repertoires in COVID-19. Study-wide context: Samples of COVID-19 (acute and convalescent) were obtained from the United States, Italy and Spain.

Original data processing: Nucleated cell counts were estimated from reference gene primer amplification. Clones were sequenced by immunoSEQ multiplex PCR, and TCRdb holds only the in-frame ones, with some missing. For V, J and clone size, that table is used; D and trimming come from the DNA. The profile shows about 58,000 clones, 83% of them singletons. One Seattle source followed patients from active infection through their disease course. Sequencing was performed on peripheral blood. This TCR was recovered from a man aged 50 or older with COVID-19, enrolled during active disease.

DNA of the CDR3: TGTGCCATCAGCCGGCAGGGTATGAACACTGAAGCTTTCTTT. This gives the protein CAISRQGMNTEAFF. V gene TRBV10-3 combines with J gene TRBJ1-1, with a weak D call TRBD1 (5 bases). The germline gives CDR1 ENHRY, CDR2 SYGVKD. The CDR3 is 14 amino acids. V gave up 6 bases and J gave up 0 bases, with 11 bases separating them.